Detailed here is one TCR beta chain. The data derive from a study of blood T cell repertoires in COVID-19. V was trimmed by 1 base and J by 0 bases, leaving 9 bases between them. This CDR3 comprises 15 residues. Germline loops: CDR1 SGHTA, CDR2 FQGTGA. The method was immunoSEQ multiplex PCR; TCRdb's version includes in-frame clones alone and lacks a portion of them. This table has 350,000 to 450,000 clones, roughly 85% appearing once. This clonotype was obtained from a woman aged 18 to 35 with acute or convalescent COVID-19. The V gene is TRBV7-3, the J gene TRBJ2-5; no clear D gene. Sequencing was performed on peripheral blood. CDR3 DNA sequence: TGTGCCAGCAGCTTAAACTGGCAGGACCAAGAGACCCAGTACTTC. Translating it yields CASSLNWQDQETQYF.